This is a list of T cell receptor beta chains from one sample in a study of regulatory T cells in long-lasting Graves disease. TCRdb re-analysed the multiplex PCR reads in MiXCR, keeping a single row per CDR3 protein. The table has 370,000 or so distinct CDR3 sequences, 15% to 20% seen once; the top ten hold 20%. These same records also appear under a second study, on T cells in Graves' hyperthyroidism and ophthalmopathy.

Sequencing was performed on peripheral blood mononuclear cells (PBMCs), taken at new diagnosis, from a patient treated with antithyroid drugs. Every receptor here comes from a young woman with Graves disease. The CDR3 runs from the conserved cysteine through the conserved F or W. The order of the fields is clone size, J gene, D gene, V gene, CDR3 protein, CDR3 DNA. A D gene is named only where the DNA matches it firmly. Clone size, where shown, is once, few, many, or a class for clones that have expanded.

size: many; J: TRBJ2-1; D: NA; V: TRBV13; CDR3: CASSLSQGNNEQFF; DNA: TGTGCCAGCAGCTTAAGTCAGGGGAACAATGAGCAGTTCTTC
size: many; J: TRBJ2-1; D: TRBD2; V: TRBV7-2; CDR3: CASSLRLSGSLYNEQFF; DNA: TGTGCCAGCAGCTTACGACTTAGCGGGAGTCTTTACAATGAGCAGTTCTTC
size: many; J: TRBJ1-1; D: NA; V: TRBV11-1; CDR3: CASSLGPVMNTEAFF; DNA: TGTGCCAGCAGCTTAGGTCCCGTGATGAACACTGAAGCTTTCTTT
size: few; J: TRBJ2-2; D: NA; V: TRBV28; CDR3: CASSPLWSGFTLFF; DNA: TGTGCCAGCAGTCCGCTTTGGTCCGGTTTTACGCTGTTTTTT
size: NA; J: TRBJ2-3; D: NA; V: TRBV20-1; CDR3: CSAGEPVTDTQYF; DNA: TGCAGTGCTGGAGAGCCGGTAACAGATACGCAGTATTTT
size: NA; J: TRBJ2-5; D: NA; V: TRBV6-1; CDR3: CASNKQARETQYF; DNA: TGTGCCAGCAACAAGCAGGCCAGGGAGACCCAGTACTTC
size: NA; J: TRBJ2-1; D: TRBD2; V: TRBV25-1; CDR3: CASSKLAGGGEQFF; DNA: TGTGCCAGCAGTAAACTAGCGGGAGGTGGTGAGCAGTTCTTC
size: few; J: TRBJ2-2; D: NA; V: TRBV9; CDR3: CASSAPNTGELFF; DNA: TGTGCCAGCAGCGCGCCAAACACCGGGGAGCTGTTTTTT
size: many; J: TRBJ1-6; D: NA; V: TRBV28; CDR3: CASSSGTHDHF; DNA: TGTGCCAGCAGTTCCGGGACGCATGACCACTTT
size: NA; J: TRBJ1-4; D: TRBD1; V: TRBV15; CDR3: CATSRRDRVNEKLFF; DNA: TGTGCCACCAGCCGTCGCGACAGGGTTAATGAAAAACTGTTTTTT
size: many; J: TRBJ1-1; D: NA; V: TRBV6-1; CDR3: CASNRARNTEAFF; DNA: TGTGCCAGCAACCGGGCCCGGAACACTGAAGCTTTCTTT
size: many; J: TRBJ2-1; D: NA; V: TRBV11-3; CDR3: CASSLDNSNEQFF; DNA: TGTGCCAGCAGCTTAGACAATTCCAATGAGCAGTTCTTC
size: many; J: TRBJ2-7; D: TRBD2; V: TRBV11-2; CDR3: CASSPRLAGVREQYF; DNA: TGTGCCAGCAGCCCGAGACTAGCGGGAGTAAGGGAGCAGTACTTC
size: few; J: TRBJ2-4; D: NA; V: TRBV19; CDR3: CASSIDPVVYVAKNIQYF; DNA: TGTGCCAGTAGTATAGATCCCGTCGTCTACGTAGCCAAAAACATTCAGTACTTC
size: NA; J: TRBJ1-2; D: NA; V: TRBV4-2; CDR3: CASSQDRGGGYTF; DNA: TGTGCCAGCAGCCAAGATCGGGGAGGGGGCTACACCTTC
size: NA; J: TRBJ1-1; D: NA; V: TRBV3-1; CDR3: CASSQVGQTEAFF; DNA: TGTGCCAGCAGCCAAGTTGGGCAGACTGAAGCTTTCTTT
size: NA; J: TRBJ1-3; D: NA; V: TRBV27; CDR3: CASTSMTSGNTIYF; DNA: TGTGCCAGCACGTCGATGACCTCTGGAAACACCATATATTTT
size: NA; J: TRBJ1-1; D: NA; V: TRBV5-1; CDR3: CASSGDTTRETEAFF; DNA: TGCGCCAGCAGCGGAGACACAACGAGGGAAACTGAAGCTTTCTTT